This TCR beta chain was recovered during a study of blood T cell repertoires in COVID-19. Study as a whole: PBMCs, B-cell-depleted T cells, or T cells were the source of the cDNA or gDNA that made up the material.

This clone was seen a single time. In the authors' methods: Researchers report that nucleated cell counts were estimated from reference gene primer amplification. Sequencing was performed with immunoSEQ multiplex PCR; in TCRdb, only in-frame clones are kept and a portion is missing. The D gene and trimming were derived from the DNA, and the V and J assignments and clone size from that table. The repertoire holds 210,000 or so clones, with about nine tenths as singletons. This CDR3 is 16 amino acids long. The sequencing input was PBMCs or T cells enriched from blood (not recorded which). J is TRBJ2-2 and V is TRBV21-1; the table's TRBD2 call for D was not verified on the DNA. TRBV21-1 is given as a pseudogene. This sequence was found in a woman aged 50 to 60 in a cohort exposed to, infected with or recovered from COVID-19 (not recorded which). CDR3 sequence: CASSKAPGRNTGELFF. The CDR3 DNA reads as TGTGCCAGCAGCAAAGCTCCGGGAAGGAACACCGGGGAGCTGTTTTTT.